The clone carrying this TCR beta chain was observed many times. These data come from a study of neurological immune-mediated disorders. TCRdb processed the 5' RACE reads anew with MiXCR; each CDR3 protein has one entry. The sample includes about 21,000 distinct CDR3 sequences, around 6.2% of them seen just once. This CDR3 is built from 14 residues. Trimming removed 0 bases at V and 1 base at J, with 6 bases between. Germline V gene lookup returns CDR1 SQVTM and CDR2 ANQGSEA. Input material: CD8+ T cells from blood. This clonotype was sampled from a man aged 18 to 29 in good health. The V and J genes are TRBV29-1 and TRBJ2-2, with D possibly being TRBD1 (5 bases). The CDR3, as DNA: TGCAGCGTTGAAGATCAGGGGAACACCGGGGAGCTGTTTTTT. Amino acid sequence: CSVEDQGNTGELFF.